One sample yielded the 16 T cell receptor beta chains listed below, sequenced in a study of neurological immune-mediated disorders. TCRdb reanalysed the 5' RACE reads using MiXCR and keeps one entry per CDR3 protein. The sample has 17,000 or so distinct CDR3 sequences; approximately 26% are singletons. Sequences were obtained from PBMCs. The source of these receptors is a man aged 45-60 years with HTLV-1-associated myelopathy (HAM/TSP).

The genes are TRBV18 and TRBJ2-3; D may be TRBD1 (6 bases). Germline assignment: CDR1 KGHSH and CDR2 LQKENI. V was cut by 8 bases and J by 3 bases, with 12 bases left in between. CDR3 length: 13 amino acids. CDR3 sequence (DNA): TGTGCCAGCAACAGAGGGGGAACAGATACGCAGTATTTT. Protein product: CASNRGGTDTQYF.

By its share, this clonotype is medium-sized. The J gene is TRBJ2-7, the V gene TRBV20-1, with D possibly called TRBD1 or TRBD2 (6 bases each). Per the germline V gene, CDR1 is DFQATT and CDR2 is SNEGSKA (reference sequence). The CDR3 sequence is 13 residues long. Trimming took off 3 bases at V and 2 bases at J, with 11 bases between the two ends. The CDR3 reads CSARFGGPYEQYF. The DNA for the CDR3 is TGCAGTGCTAGGTTCGGGGGCCCCTACGAGCAGTACTTC.

This clonotype was detected many times. The chain is built from TRBV5-1 and TRBJ2-7; 7 nucleotides agree with TRBD1. Losses at the gene ends were 5 bases for V and 4 bases for J; bases not matched to a gene: 9. Germline V gene sequence: CDR1 SGHRS, CDR2 YFSETQ. CDR3 size: 14 residues. CDR3 region: CASSPGQATYEQYF. The CDR3 region has the DNA TGCGCCAGCAGTCCAGGACAGGCCACTTACGAGCAGTACTTC.

This clonotype was picked up many times. The chain combines TRBV7-2 with TRBJ1-4; D possibly corresponds to TRBD1 (6 bases). CDR1 is SGHTA, CDR2 FQGNSA, per germline. V dropped 4 bases and J dropped 8 bases, with 14 bases sitting between them. The CDR3 runs 14 residues. Written as DNA, the CDR3 is TGTGCCAGCAGCTCAGCCGGGACATACGAAAAACTGTTTTTT. It translates to CASSSAGTYEKLFF.

This clonotype was seen more than once but under ten times. V and J are TRBV3-1 and TRBJ2-7; D is tentatively TRBD1 or TRBD2 (6 bases each). This CDR3 is built from 14 residues. Germline CDR1 reads LGHDT; CDR2 reads YNNKEL (reference sequence). The germline V and J ends were trimmed by 1 base and 6 bases, with 13 bases remaining between them. CDR3 DNA sequence: TGTGCCAGCAGCCAAGCACAGGGAGGCGTCGAGCAGTACTTC. Protein sequence: CASSQAQGGVEQYF.

V usage is TRBV20-1 and J usage is TRBJ1-1; 8 bases are a match to TRBD1. The germline V gene encodes CDR1 DFQATT and CDR2 SNEGSKA (reference sequence). The junction had 8 bases not matched to a gene; V was cut back by 3 bases and J by 5 bases. The CDR3 spans 14 residues. CDR3 region: CSASWTGRGTEAFF. The CDR3 DNA reads TGCAGTGCTAGTTGGACAGGGCGGGGGACTGAAGCTTTCTTT.

This chain links TRBV19 with TRBJ2-3; 11 bases map to TRBD1. From germline, CDR1 is LNHDA and CDR2 SQIVND (reference sequence). V was clipped by 5 bases and J by 5 bases; unmatched bases: 9. CDR3 length: 16 residues. The CDR3 region is CASSPSDRGQVDTQYF. CDR3 nucleotide sequence: TGTGCCAGTAGTCCATCGGACAGGGGGCAAGTAGATACGCAGTATTTT. The full variable domain, in which reference TRBV19 and TRBJ2-3 provide the parts outside the CDR3, is DGGITQSPKYLFRKEGQNVTLSCEQNLNHDAMYWYRQDPGQGLRLIYYSQIVNDFQKGDIAEGYSVSREKKESFPLTVTSAQKNPTAFYLCASSPSDRGQVDTQYFGPGTRLTVL.

V and J are TRBV28 and TRBJ1-1; perhaps TRBD1 as D (5 bases). V was pared by 8 bases and J by 5 bases, with 18 bases between. The CDR3 has 14 amino acids. Germline V gene sequence: CDR1 MDHEN, CDR2 SYDVKM. CDR3 sequence (DNA): TGTGCCAGCCAACCCCAGGGCCTAGGGACTGAAGCTTTCTTT. As protein: CASQPQGLGTEAFF.

In its sample, this clonotype ranks as medium-sized. The CDR3: CASSLGQGADTQYF. The CDR3 DNA is TGTGCCAGCAGTTTAGGACAGGGAGCGGATACGCAGTATTTT. The gene calls are TRBV27 and TRBJ2-3; 8 bases are a match to TRBD1. The germline V gene has CDR1 MNHEY and CDR2 SMNVEV (reference sequence). Trimming cost V 2 bases and J 6 bases; bases outside gene matches: 4. CDR3 length equals 14 residues.

In its sample, this clonotype was seen many times. The chain carries TRBV5-1 and TRBJ2-7; D remains ambiguous. The CDR3 totals 16 residues. Germline CDR1 and CDR2: SGHRS and YFSETQ. The V and J ends lost 2 bases and 2 bases respectively, with 17 bases between them. CDR3 amino acids: CASSFDGRVLTYEQYF. The CDR3 DNA sequence: TGCGCCAGCAGCTTCGACGGACGAGTACTAACCTACGAGCAGTACTTC.

The CDR3 DNA follows: TGTGCCAGCAGGGCGTGGACGGAGTACAATGAGCAGTTCTTC. Its protein is CASRAWTEYNEQFF. This sequence joins TRBV6-5 and TRBJ2-1; D is unclear. V lost 6 bases to trimming and J lost 4 bases, with 13 bases between them. CDR1 and CDR2 (germline): MNHEY, SVGAGI. This CDR3 has 14 amino acids.

In DNA form, the CDR3 reads TGTGCCAGCAGTTATTCGAGGAATCAGCCCCAGCATTTT. Amino acids: CASSYSRNQPQHF. This sequence joins TRBV6-6 and TRBJ1-5, with D hard to call. V lost 3 bases to trimming and J lost 4 bases, with 7 bases between them. This CDR3 is 13 amino acids long. In germline, CDR1 is MNHNY, CDR2 SVGAGI (reference sequence).

By proportion, this clonotype is medium-sized. CDR3: CASSSGQGGTYEQYF. CDR3 DNA sequence: TGCGCCAGCAGTTCCGGACAGGGAGGCACCTACGAGCAGTACTTC. The chain links TRBV5-1 to TRBJ2-7, with 8 bases that match TRBD1. Germline V gives CDR1 SGHRS, CDR2 YFSETQ. The CDR3 extends over 15 amino acids. V lost 5 bases, J lost 2 bases, and 9 bases stayed unmatched.

This clonotype is termed medium-sized (0.01 to 0.1%). The V and J genes are TRBV9 and TRBJ2-7; D possibly corresponds to TRBD1 (5 bases). Trimming shortened V by 2 bases and J by 1 base, and 10 bases separated the two germline ends. CDR3 length: 14 amino acids. Germline V CDR1 and CDR2: SGDLS, YYNGEE. CDR3 loop: CASSVTTESYEQYF. The CDR3 nucleotides are TGTGCCAGCAGCGTCACGACAGAATCCTACGAGCAGTACTTC.

The rearrangement uses TRBV7-9 and TRBJ1-6; D ambiguous. Germline V gene data show CDR1 as SEHNR and CDR2 as FQNEAQ (reference sequence). V was clipped by 2 bases and J by 9 bases, with 11 bases between them. This CDR3 is built from 14 residues. CDR3 sequence (DNA): TGTGCCAGCAGCTTATACACAGTAGGTTCACCCCTCCACTTT. It translates to CASSLYTVGSPLHF.

This clonotype was seen only a few times. CDR3 bases: TGCAGTGCTAGAGGGGGACAGGGTATCAATCAGCCCCAGCATTTT. Protein sequence: CSARGGQGINQPQHF. V gene TRBV20-1 combines with J gene TRBJ1-5; 9 bases map to TRBD1. V lost 1 base, J lost 3 bases, and 4 bases stayed unmatched. Germline lookup yields CDR1 DFQATT and CDR2 SNEGSKA (reference sequence). The CDR3 is 15 amino acids.